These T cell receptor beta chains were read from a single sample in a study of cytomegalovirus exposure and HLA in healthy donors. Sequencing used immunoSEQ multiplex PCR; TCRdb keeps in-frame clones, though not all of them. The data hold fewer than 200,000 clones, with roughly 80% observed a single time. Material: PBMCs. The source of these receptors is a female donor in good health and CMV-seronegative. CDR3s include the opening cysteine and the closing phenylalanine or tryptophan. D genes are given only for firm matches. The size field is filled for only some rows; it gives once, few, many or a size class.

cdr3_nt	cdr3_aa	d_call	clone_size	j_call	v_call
TGTGCCAGCAGTCGGGTCCAGGGAACGGGTTCACCCCTCCACTTT	CASSRVQGTGSPLHF	-	-	TRBJ1-6	TRBV6-5
TGTGCCAGCAGCCGCGTGGGACACATCTCCTACAATGAGCAGTTCTTC	CASSRVGHISYNEQFF	-	-	TRBJ2-1	TRBV9
TGTGCCAGCAGTGACCACGGGCGGCGGGGAAGCACAGATACGCAGTATTTT	CASSDHGRRGSTDTQYF	-	-	TRBJ2-3	TRBV6-4
TGTGCCAGCAGCCAAGGTCGACAGGGGCTATACAATGAGCAGTTCTTC	CASSQGRQGLYNEQFF	TRBD1	few	TRBJ2-1	TRBV4-2
TGTGCCAGCAGCTTACAGGGGTGGGAGACCCAGTACTTC	CASSLQGWETQYF	-	-	TRBJ2-5	TRBV7-8
TGTGCCAGCAGCGTAGGGGGAGGGTCCTACTATGGCTACACCTTC	CASSVGGGSYYGYTF	-	-	TRBJ1-2	TRBV9
TGTGCCAGCAGTTTTCAGGGCCCCTCCTACGAGCAGTACTTC	CASSFQGPSYEQYF	-	few	TRBJ2-7	TRBV27
TGTGCCAGCAGTGAATGGGGAACCGGGACAGGGAACAATGAGCAGTTCTTC	CASSEWGTGTGNNEQFF	TRBD1	-	TRBJ2-1	TRBV25-1
TGTGCCAGTAGTACGAGGGGAGGTGGCACCGGGGAGCTGTTTTTT	CASSTRGGGTGELFF	-	-	TRBJ2-2	TRBV19
TGTGCCAGCAGTTTACCCCGGACAGGGCCCTCCTACGAGCAGTACTTC	CASSLPRTGPSYEQYF	TRBD1	-	TRBJ2-7	TRBV28
TGTGCCAGCAGCCAAGATCCCCTAGCGGGGGTTACGCAGTATTTT	CASSQDPLAGVTQYF	TRBD2	once	TRBJ2-3	TRBV4-2
TGCGCCAGCAGCTTGGCCGGTAGCGGGGGATCCAGGGGCGAGCAGTACTTC	CASSLAGSGGSRGEQYF	TRBD2	-	TRBJ2-7	TRBV5-1
TGTGCCTGGAAGTTCCTGGGGGAGGACCAAGAGACCCAGTACTTC	CAWKFLGEDQETQYF	-	few	TRBJ2-5	TRBV30
TGTGCCAGTAGTATAGCGGGGGATAGCAATCAGCCCCAGCATTTT	CASSIAGDSNQPQHF	-	few	TRBJ1-5	TRBV19
TGTGCCAGCAGCCCACTGATCGGTGAGGGCAATCAGCCCCAGCATTTT	CASSPLIGEGNQPQHF	-	-	TRBJ1-5	TRBV4-2
TGTGCCAGCAGTGACTCTGCGGGAGCTGCGTACAATGAGCAGTTCTTC	CASSDSAGAAYNEQFF	TRBD2	few	TRBJ2-1	TRBV6-4
TGTGCCAGCAGCTTAGGGCTAGCGGGACCCACCGGGGAGCTGTTTTTT	CASSLGLAGPTGELFF	TRBD2	-	TRBJ2-2	TRBV7-6
TGTGCCAGCGGGAGCCGGCAGGATGAAGCTTTCTTT	CASGSRQDEAFF	-	-	TRBJ1-1	TRBV11-2
TGTGCCAGCAGCTTGGGGGAGCGTCGTGGTGGCTACACCTTC	CASSLGERRGGYTF	-	-	TRBJ1-2	TRBV5-8
TGTGCCAGTAGTATATCCCCGGGTGCCTACGAGCAGTACTTC	CASSISPGAYEQYF	-	-	TRBJ2-7	TRBV19
TGCGCCAGCAGCCAACAGGGGTTCGGGAACACCATATATTTT	CASSQQGFGNTIYF	TRBD1	few	TRBJ1-3	TRBV5-1
TGTGCCAGCAGCCAAAGAAGCGGGATTGACGAGCAGTACTTC	CASSQRSGIDEQYF	TRBD2	-	TRBJ2-7	TRBV4-2
TGCAGCGTTGGGACTTACGCGGATACGCAGTATTTT	CSVGTYADTQYF	-	-	TRBJ2-3	TRBV29-1
TGTGCCAGCAGCTTAGCGCCCAGCACTGAAGCTTTCTTT	CASSLAPSTEAFF	-	once	TRBJ1-1	TRBV13
TGTGCCAGCAAAAACAGGGGAAGGTACGAGCAGTACTTC	CASKNRGRYEQYF	TRBD1	few	TRBJ2-7	TRBV2
TGTGCCAGCAGACTAAGGGGACTAGCGGTTCAAGAGACCCAGTACTTC	CASRLRGLAVQETQYF	TRBD2	-	TRBJ2-5	TRBV6-6
TGTGCCAGCTCACCACTACCGTCCCCAGATGGCTACACCTTC	CASSPLPSPDGYTF	-	-	TRBJ1-2	TRBV18
TGTGCCAGCAACCTAGGGAGCCTCATGAACACTGAAGCTTTCTTT	CASNLGSLMNTEAFF	-	-	TRBJ1-1	TRBV7-9
TGTGCCAGCAGCTTAGCCACAGGGGGTCGGGGCTACACCTTC	CASSLATGGRGYTF	TRBD1	-	TRBJ1-2	TRBV13
TGTGCCAGCAGTGAAGGGGAGGCGCGGGGGCGGAACGAGCAGTACTTC	CASSEGEARGRNEQYF	-	-	TRBJ2-7	TRBV6-1
TGTGCCAGCAGCCCGAGAGCGGGAGGGCCCTTGGGCACCGGGGAGCTGTTTTTT	CASSPRAGGPLGTGELFF	TRBD2	-	TRBJ2-2	TRBV9
TGTGCCAGCGCCTTGGGGGGACAGGATCATAATGAGCAGTTCTTC	CASALGGQDHNEQFF	TRBD1	-	TRBJ2-1	TRBV4-2
TGTGCCAGCAGTGGTTTGGCCATGAACACTGAAGCTTTCTTT	CASSGLAMNTEAFF	-	few	TRBJ1-1	TRBV2
TGTGCCTGGACCGACCCCAGCGGGAGGGCCTACAATGAGCAGTTCTTC	CAWTDPSGRAYNEQFF	TRBD2	-	TRBJ2-1	TRBV30
TGTGCCAGCAGCTACAGGGTTGAATGGGATGGCTACACCTTC	CASSYRVEWDGYTF	-	few	TRBJ1-2	TRBV6-1
TGTGCCAGCAGCTTAGGGGGCGGGCGGGGCTCCTACGAGCAGTACTTC	CASSLGGGRGSYEQYF	-	-	TRBJ2-7	TRBV7-2
TGTGCCTGGAGTGTTTATAAGGGACAGGGGCCCACTAACCTGTACTTC	CAWSVYKGQGPTNLYF	TRBD1	-	TRBJ2-7	TRBV30
TGTGCCAGCAGCCCCGGCGGGGACAGCTACCTTACTGAAGCTTTCTTT	CASSPGGDSYLTEAFF	TRBD1	-	TRBJ1-1	TRBV7-3
TGTGCCAGCAGCCTAAACGGGGGAGGCTATGGCTACACCTTC	CASSLNGGGYGYTF	-	-	TRBJ1-2	TRBV27
TGTGCCAGCAGCTTGGGTGGCAGGGTATACGAGCAGTACTTC	CASSLGGRVYEQYF	-	-	TRBJ2-7	TRBV5-4
TGTGCCAGCAGCGGTCTCGCGGCTAGCGGGAGGGGAGGAGCCGGGGAGCTGTTTTTT	CASSGLAASGRGGAGELFF	-	-	TRBJ2-2	TRBV21-1
TGTGCCAGTAGTATAGATAGGGGTGGCGGGAGCCGCACAGATACGCAGTATTTT	CASSIDRGGGSRTDTQYF	TRBD2	few	TRBJ2-3	TRBV19
TGTGCCAGCAGCTTGGGGAGGGCCCCCGACAATGAGCAGTTCTTC	CASSLGRAPDNEQFF	TRBD2	-	TRBJ2-1	TRBV7-7
TGTGCCAGCAGCTTAACGGACAGGGCTAACTATGGCTACACCTTC	CASSLTDRANYGYTF	TRBD1	-	TRBJ1-2	TRBV13
TGCAGCGTCGTTCAAGGAGGTTTCGATACGCAGTATTTT	CSVVQGGFDTQYF	-	-	TRBJ2-3	TRBV29-1
TGTGCCAGCAGCTCAACTATAGCGGGGGGTGGCACCGGGGAGCTGTTTTTT	CASSSTIAGGGTGELFF	TRBD2	-	TRBJ2-2	TRBV7-6
TGTGCCTGGAGTTTACAGGGCTATGGCTACACCTTC	CAWSLQGYGYTF	-	-	TRBJ1-2	TRBV30
TGTGCCAGCAGCCCGGAAGGGACTTACTCTGGAAACACCATATATTTT	CASSPEGTYSGNTIYF	-	once	TRBJ1-3	TRBV13
TGTGCCAGCTCACCACCGTCTACAGGGACACTGTTTTTT	CASSPPSTGTLFF	-	few	TRBJ1-4	TRBV18
TGCGCCAGCAGCTTGGCCCAGCGGTCTTACGAGCAGTACTTC	CASSLAQRSYEQYF	-	-	TRBJ2-7	TRBV5-1
TGTGCCAGCAGCTTGGGGGGAGCGGGCACCATTCAAGAGACCCAGTACTTC	CASSLGGAGTIQETQYF	-	few	TRBJ2-5	TRBV5-6
TGTGCCAGCAGTTACGGACAGGGCGGCTACACCTTC	CASSYGQGGYTF	TRBD1	-	TRBJ1-2	TRBV6-5
TGTGCCAGCAGCTTAACCCCTAGCGGGTACTACGAGCAGTACTTC	CASSLTPSGYYEQYF	TRBD2	-	TRBJ2-7	TRBV7-3
TGTGCCAGCAGCACCCCCGGGACAAGGGCTTTCTTT	CASSTPGTRAFF	-	-	TRBJ1-1	TRBV6-5
TGTGCCAGCTGCCCCGGACTAGCGGGCACAGATACGCAGTATTTT	CASCPGLAGTDTQYF	TRBD2	-	TRBJ2-3	TRBV7-9
TGCGCCAGCAGCTTTAGAGATACGCAGTATTTT	CASSFRDTQYF	-	few	TRBJ2-3	TRBV5-1
TGTGCCAGCAGTGGGACTAGCGGGGGGGCCTGGGAGCTGTTTTTT	CASSGTSGGAWELFF	TRBD2	-	TRBJ2-2	TRBV2
TGTGCCAGCAGCTTTGGAAATCGAGGGGCTTTCTTT	CASSFGNRGAFF	-	-	TRBJ1-1	TRBV7-2
TGCGCCAGCAGCCAAGAGAGGAGGACAGCGGCCTACGAGCAGTACTTC	CASSQERRTAAYEQYF	-	many	TRBJ2-7	TRBV4-1